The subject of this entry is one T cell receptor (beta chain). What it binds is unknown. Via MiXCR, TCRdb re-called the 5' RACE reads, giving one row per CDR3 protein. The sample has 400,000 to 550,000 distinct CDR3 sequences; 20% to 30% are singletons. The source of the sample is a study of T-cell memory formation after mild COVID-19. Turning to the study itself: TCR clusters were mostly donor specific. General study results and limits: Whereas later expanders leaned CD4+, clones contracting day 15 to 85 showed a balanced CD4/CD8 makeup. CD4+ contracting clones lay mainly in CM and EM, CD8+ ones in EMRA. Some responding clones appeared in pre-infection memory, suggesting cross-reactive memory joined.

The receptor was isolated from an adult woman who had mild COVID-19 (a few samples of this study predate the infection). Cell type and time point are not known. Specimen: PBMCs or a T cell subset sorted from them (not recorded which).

The CDR3 coding sequence is TGTGCCACCTATGGAGACAGGGTCAGTCAGCCCCAGCATTTT. It yields the protein CATYGDRVSQPQHF. The rearrangement joins TRBV24-1 to TRBJ1-5, with 7 bases lining up with TRBD1. With V trimmed by 9 bases and J by 6 bases, 10 bases remained unmatched. The CDR3 is made up of 14 amino acids. Germline V lookup: CDR1 KGHDR, CDR2 SFDVKD.